A selection of T cell receptor beta chains follows, all from one sample in a study of CD8+CD57+ T cells in acquired aplastic anemia. MiXCR was run by TCRdb on the reads, yielding one entry per CDR3 protein. Found here are roughly 300,000 distinct CDR3 sequences, 55% to 65% of them singletons; the top ten hold around 7.6%. What was sequenced was sorted CD4+, CD8+, or CD8+CD57+ T cells (not recorded which) from PBMCs. All receptors derive from a human donor with severe aplastic anemia or a healthy control (not recorded which). Each CDR3 is given with its conserved first and last residue. Each record gives: J gene, D gene, V gene, CDR3 protein. A D gene is named only where the DNA matches it firmly.

j_call: TRBJ1-2; d_call: .; v_call: TRBV6-5; cdr3_aa: CASSYSRGINYGYTF
j_call: TRBJ1-2; d_call: .; v_call: TRBV15; cdr3_aa: CATSAEGGVMYGYTF
j_call: TRBJ2-1; d_call: .; v_call: TRBV5-6; cdr3_aa: CASSMDSHNEQFF
j_call: TRBJ1-5; d_call: .; v_call: TRBV30; cdr3_aa: CAWSIGDYSHQPQHF
j_call: TRBJ2-2; d_call: .; v_call: TRBV7-9; cdr3_aa: CASSWGLGVPTGELFF
j_call: TRBJ1-3; d_call: .; v_call: TRBV14; cdr3_aa: CASSQGLFSGNTIYF
j_call: TRBJ1-2; d_call: .; v_call: TRBV12-3/TRBV12-4; cdr3_aa: CASNRGSNYGYTF
j_call: TRBJ2-7; d_call: .; v_call: TRBV4-1; cdr3_aa: CASSQDLRNRIYEQYF
j_call: TRBJ2-3; d_call: TRBD2; v_call: TRBV6-1; cdr3_aa: CASSVQRGASTDTQYF
j_call: TRBJ2-1; d_call: .; v_call: TRBV20-1; cdr3_aa: CSARGFMGSEAYNEQFF
j_call: TRBJ1-1; d_call: .; v_call: TRBV5-1; cdr3_aa: CASSLDPQGWNTEAFF
j_call: TRBJ1-2; d_call: .; v_call: TRBV29-1; cdr3_aa: CSARGTGANYGYTF
j_call: TRBJ1-6; d_call: .; v_call: TRBV19; cdr3_aa: CASTRSEGNSPLHF
j_call: TRBJ1-1; d_call: .; v_call: TRBV6-5; cdr3_aa: CAGSYSGENTEAFF
j_call: TRBJ2-2; d_call: .; v_call: TRBV19; cdr3_aa: CASSIRGSTNTGGLLF
j_call: TRBJ1-3; d_call: .; v_call: TRBV4-3; cdr3_aa: CASSQLRAGGNTIYF
j_call: TRBJ2-1; d_call: TRBD2; v_call: TRBV20-1; cdr3_aa: CSAVTSGSTHEQFF
j_call: TRBJ2-5; d_call: .; v_call: TRBV20-1; cdr3_aa: CSATETFGQGTETQYF
j_call: TRBJ2-1; d_call: TRBD2; v_call: TRBV24-1; cdr3_aa: CATSDHSGGRYNEQFF
j_call: TRBJ2-7; d_call: .; v_call: TRBV4-1; cdr3_aa: CASSHGLAGLSYEQYF
j_call: TRBJ2-5; d_call: TRBD1; v_call: TRBV20-1; cdr3_aa: CSARKTGEWETQYF
j_call: TRBJ1-6; d_call: TRBD1; v_call: TRBV7-6; cdr3_aa: CASSLEGTGHSSPLHF
j_call: TRBJ1-6; d_call: .; v_call: TRBV29-1; cdr3_aa: CSVQGGLGPTNSPLHF
j_call: TRBJ2-2; d_call: TRBD2; v_call: TRBV14; cdr3_aa: CASSLRLAPGELFF
j_call: TRBJ2-3; d_call: TRBD1; v_call: TRBV24-1; cdr3_aa: CATRLGGADTQYF
j_call: TRBJ1-5; d_call: TRBD1; v_call: TRBV2; cdr3_aa: CASTATGNNQPQHF
j_call: TRBJ2-7; d_call: TRBD1; v_call: TRBV5-1; cdr3_aa: CASSTRDRGPYEQYF
j_call: TRBJ2-7; d_call: .; v_call: TRBV29-1; cdr3_aa: CSVEDGAYEQYF
j_call: TRBJ1-1; d_call: .; v_call: TRBV29-1; cdr3_aa: CSVSHRDGNTEAFF
j_call: TRBJ1-5; d_call: .; v_call: TRBV30; cdr3_aa: CAWSEKGNQPQHF
j_call: TRBJ2-1; d_call: TRBD2; v_call: TRBV3-1; cdr3_aa: CASSQGGTSGGEQFF
j_call: TRBJ2-5; d_call: .; v_call: TRBV30; cdr3_aa: CAWSVRGRETQYF
j_call: TRBJ2-7; d_call: TRBD1; v_call: TRBV5-4; cdr3_aa: CASSPTGTVPYEQYF
j_call: TRBJ2-1; d_call: .; v_call: TRBV20-1; cdr3_aa: CSASGSTDTQFF
j_call: TRBJ1-2; d_call: TRBD1; v_call: TRBV6-5; cdr3_aa: CASSPGTGAGYTF
j_call: TRBJ1-2; d_call: .; v_call: TRBV6-1; cdr3_aa: CASSDRAGGYTF
j_call: TRBJ1-2; d_call: .; v_call: TRBV7-6; cdr3_aa: CASSPLQAGYGYTF